The T cell receptor (beta chain) described here comes from a study of cytomegalovirus exposure and HLA in healthy donors. Regarding the study as a whole: Presence/absence analyses took donor sequencing depth as roughly uniform.

This CDR3 contains 14 residues. The junction had 0 bases not matched to a gene; V was cut back by 2 bases and J by 6 bases. Looked up from germline, CDR1 is SNHLY and CDR2 is FYNNEI. Primers for the PCR totalled 60 Vbeta and 13 Jbeta. Only in-frame clones appear in the TCRdb table, and some are missing; sequencing was by immunoSEQ multiplex PCR. This table has under 130,000 clones, over 80% appearing once. This clone was found a few times. Its target is unknown. This chain connects TRBV2 to TRBJ2-1; 11 bases are a match to TRBD2. The sequenced sample was PBMCs. The TCR originated in a man aged 30-40 years in good health and CMV-seropositive. The CDR3 region has the DNA TGTGCCAGCAGTGAAACTAGCGGGGGCAATGAGCAGTTCTTC. Protein sequence: CASSETSGGNEQFF.